Listed below are T cell receptor beta chains from one sample, sequenced in a study of T cell repertoires in cytomegalovirus infection. One entry per CDR3 protein results from TCRdb running MiXCR on the reads. The repertoire holds around 900,000 distinct CDR3 sequences, with roughly 30% as singletons. Their specific antigens are unknown. The material sequenced was cultured CD8+ T cells from PBMCs, taken from culture after CMV antigen stimulation. The receptors were gathered from a human donor in good health (CMV status not recorded). Some clones in this sample may be carry-over from other donors' samples. Both conserved end residues are part of each CDR3. Fields, in order: V gene, clone size, D gene, J gene, CDR3 DNA, CDR3 protein. A D gene is named only where the DNA matches it firmly. A clone size is listed for some rows: how often the clone was seen (once, few, many), or a class if it is expanded.

V: TRBV7-9; size: many; D: NA; J: TRBJ1-5; DNA: TGTGCCAGCAGCTTAGGGGGAGGGAATCAGCCCCAGCATTTT; CDR3: CASSLGGGNQPQHF
V: TRBV12-3/TRBV12-4; size: NA; D: NA; J: TRBJ1-5; DNA: TGTGCCAGCATTTCCGACTTTGGGGAGCCCCAGCATTTT; CDR3: CASISDFGEPQHF
V: TRBV4-1; size: few; D: NA; J: TRBJ1-2; DNA: TGCGCCAGCAGCCAAGCCACTGCAGTTATATATGGCTACACCTTC; CDR3: CASSQATAVIYGYTF
V: TRBV19; size: NA; D: NA; J: TRBJ1-1; DNA: TGTGCCAGTGACTCAGTCTCGCTTAGGACTGAAGCTTTCTTT; CDR3: CASDSVSLRTEAFF
V: TRBV12-3/TRBV12-4; size: NA; D: NA; J: TRBJ2-5; DNA: TGTGCCAGCAGTTTTCTTGGTGGGACCCAGTACTTC; CDR3: CASSFLGGTQYF
V: TRBV6-2/TRBV6-3; size: NA; D: NA; J: TRBJ2-2; DNA: TGTGCCAGCAGCACCGGGACACGCGGGGAGCTGTTTTTT; CDR3: CASSTGTRGELFF
V: TRBV7-9; size: NA; D: TRBD1; J: TRBJ1-1; DNA: TGTGCCAGCAGCCGCCGATACCCACCGGACAGGGGGTATATGAACACTGAAGCTTTCTTT; CDR3: CASSRRYPPDRGYMNTEAFF
V: TRBV7-9; size: many; D: NA; J: TRBJ1-2; DNA: TGTGCCAGCAGCTCCTCATTGGATGGCTACACCTTC; CDR3: CASSSSLDGYTF
V: TRBV4-2; size: NA; D: NA; J: TRBJ2-7; DNA: TGTGCCAGCAGCCAAGATGGAGGGAGCGCCTACGAGCAGTACTTC; CDR3: CASSQDGGSAYEQYF
V: TRBV7-9; size: few; D: NA; J: TRBJ2-7; DNA: TGTGCCAGCAGCCCCCCGGAGGGGGTTCGAGACGAGCAGTACTTC; CDR3: CASSPPEGVRDEQYF
V: TRBV15; size: NA; D: TRBD2; J: TRBJ2-3; DNA: TGTGCCACCAGCAGAGTTAGCGGGGAAGAGGCAGATACGCAGTATTTT; CDR3: CATSRVSGEEADTQYF
V: TRBV6-5; size: few; D: NA; J: TRBJ2-1; DNA: TGTGCCAGCAGTTACTCGACGGCCCCATACAATGAGCAGTTCTTC; CDR3: CASSYSTAPYNEQFF
V: TRBV10-3; size: few; D: TRBD2; J: TRBJ2-6; DNA: TGTGCCACCCCGGGGACTACCCCTGGGGCCAACGTCCTGACTTTC; CDR3: CATPGTTPGANVLTF
V: TRBV6-2/TRBV6-3; size: NA; D: NA; J: TRBJ2-2; DNA: TGTGCCAGCAGTTACGAGGGGGGGCCCATCGGGGAGCTGTTTTTT; CDR3: CASSYEGGPIGELFF
V: TRBV5-6; size: NA; D: TRBD1; J: TRBJ1-2; DNA: TGTGCCAGCAGCTCCCAAGGAGGGGGCGAGTATGGCTACACCTTC; CDR3: CASSSQGGGEYGYTF
V: TRBV20-1; size: NA; D: NA; J: TRBJ1-1; DNA: TGCAGTGCTACGGAGGGCCACACTGAAGCTTTCTTT; CDR3: CSATEGHTEAFF
V: TRBV15; size: NA; D: NA; J: TRBJ2-7; DNA: TGTGCCACCAGCAACCCAGGAGGTACGGGTTCCTACGAGCAGTACTTC; CDR3: CATSNPGGTGSYEQYF
V: TRBV19; size: NA; D: NA; J: TRBJ1-1; DNA: TGTGCCAGTAACGGGAGAGGGATGAACACTGAAGCTTTCTTT; CDR3: CASNGRGMNTEAFF
V: TRBV19; size: NA; D: NA; J: TRBJ2-1; DNA: TGTGCCAGTAGTAATGCTTGGGGGCTCTACAATGAGCAGTTCTTC; CDR3: CASSNAWGLYNEQFF
V: TRBV5-1; size: few; D: TRBD1; J: TRBJ2-4; DNA: TGCGCCAGCAGCTGGTTGGGGACAGGGGAAAACATTCAGTACTTC; CDR3: CASSWLGTGENIQYF
V: TRBV4-1; size: once; D: NA; J: TRBJ1-1; DNA: TGCGCCAGCAGCCAAAATACCATGGGGGCTGAAGCTTTCTTT; CDR3: CASSQNTMGAEAFF
V: TRBV20-1; size: NA; D: TRBD1; J: TRBJ1-1; DNA: TGCAGTGCTAGAGACCGGGACAGGGCCAACACTGAAGCTTTCTTT; CDR3: CSARDRDRANTEAFF
V: TRBV12-3/TRBV12-4; size: many; D: TRBD1; J: TRBJ2-6; DNA: TGTGCCAGCTTAGATGCGGCAGGGGGCGAGCCTCAAGGCAACGTCCTGACTTTC; CDR3: CASLDAAGGEPQGNVLTF
V: TRBV5-6; size: NA; D: TRBD1; J: TRBJ1-5; DNA: TGTGCCAGCAGCTTCGGACAGGGGTCGGTCAGGCAGCCCCAGCATTTT; CDR3: CASSFGQGSVRQPQHF
V: TRBV5-8; size: few; D: TRBD1; J: TRBJ1-1; DNA: TGTGCCAGCAGCTTGGCTTCAGGGGGCTGGGGGACTGAAGCTTTCTTT; CDR3: CASSLASGGWGTEAFF
V: TRBV6-5; size: many; D: NA; J: TRBJ2-5; DNA: TGTGCCAGCAGTTCCCATCTCGAAGGAGAGACCCAGTACTTC; CDR3: CASSSHLEGETQYF
V: TRBV4-1; size: NA; D: NA; J: TRBJ2-1; DNA: TGCGCCAGCAGCTTTACCCCGTCGGGGTACAATGAGCAGTTCTTC; CDR3: CASSFTPSGYNEQFF
V: TRBV12-3/TRBV12-4; size: few; D: NA; J: TRBJ1-1; DNA: TGTGCCAGCAGTTTAGCGCAGGAGGAGAACCCGGTGGGCACTGAAGCTTTCTTT; CDR3: CASSLAQEENPVGTEAFF
V: TRBV7-4; size: NA; D: NA; J: TRBJ1-2; DNA: TGTGCCGGGTACTACAGGGAGGATGGCTACACCTTC; CDR3: CAGYYREDGYTF
V: TRBV27; size: few; D: TRBD1; J: TRBJ1-1; DNA: TGTGCCAGCAGCCGGCTGGGGACAGGGGCTAACACTGAAGCTTTCTTT; CDR3: CASSRLGTGANTEAFF
V: TRBV29-1; size: NA; D: TRBD1; J: TRBJ1-3; DNA: TGCAGCGTTAACTACAGGGGGACTGGAAACACCATATATTTT; CDR3: CSVNYRGTGNTIYF
V: TRBV27; size: few; D: NA; J: TRBJ1-2; DNA: TGTGCCAGCAGTTTATCCCTATCTACTAACTATGGCTACACCTTC; CDR3: CASSLSLSTNYGYTF